A selection of T cell receptor beta chains follows, all from one sample in a study of T-cell memory formation after mild COVID-19. Each CDR3 protein is one row after TCRdb ran MiXCR on the 5' RACE reads. The repertoire holds about 150,000 distinct CDR3 sequences, with approximately 25% as singletons. The sequenced material came from PBMCs or a T cell subset sorted from them (not recorded which). The receptors originated from an adult woman who had mild COVID-19 (a few samples of this study predate the infection). Cell type and time point are not known. The CDR3 runs from the conserved cysteine through the conserved F or W. The D gene is left open where the match is weak. Size is omitted from some rows. Given values are once, few, many or a class for expanded clones.

j_call d_call clone_size v_call cdr3_nt cdr3_aa
TRBJ2-2 NA NA TRBV6-9 TGTGCCAGCAGTTTCAAACGGGGTCGCGTACCGGGTCGGGAGCTGTTTTTT CASSFKRGRVPGRELFF
TRBJ2-5 NA NA TRBV11-1 TGTGCCAGCAGCCGCCTTAATCAGTGGGAAGAGACCCAGTACTTC CASSRLNQWEETQYF
TRBJ2-4 NA once TRBV12-3/TRBV12-4 TGTGCCAGCAGCCCAACCGGGACTGCCGAAAACATTCAGTACTTC CASSPTGTAENIQYF
TRBJ1-2 NA few TRBV4-1 TGCGCCAGCAGCCAAGATCCGGGGGGCATCTATGGCTACACCTTC CASSQDPGGIYGYTF
TRBJ2-1 NA NA TRBV7-6 TGTGCCAGCAGCTACTCCAGGGCCGACAATGAGCAGTTCTTC CASSYSRADNEQFF
TRBJ1-3 NA NA TRBV9 TGTGCCAGCAGCGTAGACGGGGTCGGAAACACCATATATTTT CASSVDGVGNTIYF
TRBJ2-3 TRBD2 NA TRBV13 TGTGCCAGCAGAACGACTAGCGGCCGAAACACAGATACGCAGTATTTT CASRTTSGRNTDTQYF
TRBJ1-3 NA NA TRBV7-6 TGTGCCAGCAGCCCAGGCCGCGGGGGGTACTCTGGAAACACCATATATTTT CASSPGRGGYSGNTIYF
TRBJ1-2 NA few TRBV12-3/TRBV12-4 TGTGCCAGCAGTTTGGGTTCTAACTATGGCTACACCTTC CASSLGSNYGYTF
TRBJ2-6 NA few TRBV7-9 TGTGCCAGCAGCGCCAGCGTGGCTGGGGCCAACGTCCTGACTTTC CASSASVAGANVLTF
TRBJ2-3 TRBD2 once TRBV7-9 TGTGCCAGCAGCTTAGATCACGGGGGGATCACAGATACGCAGTATTTT CASSLDHGGITDTQYF
TRBJ1-1 TRBD1 once TRBV7-9 TGTGCCAGCAGCTTCTACAGGGGGCGTAATTTTAGGGACACTGAAGCTTTCTTT CASSFYRGRNFRDTEAFF
TRBJ1-1 NA few TRBV12-3/TRBV12-4 TGTGCCAGCAGTTCAGGAGGGATCAACACTGAAGCTTTCTTT CASSSGGINTEAFF
TRBJ1-2 NA many TRBV7-9 TGTGCCAGCAGCTTAGGAGGGAACTATGGCTACACCTTC CASSLGGNYGYTF
TRBJ1-5 TRBD1 few TRBV27 TGTGCCAGCAGTTCAGGGGGGAGCTCGTCTCAGCCCCAGCATTTT CASSSGGSSSQPQHF
TRBJ2-1 NA many TRBV11-2 TGTGCCAGCAGCTTCGGACCCGCCCCCGATGAGCAGTTCTTC CASSFGPAPDEQFF
TRBJ2-2 NA few TRBV4-3 TGCGCCAGCAGCCAAGATCATGGGGGAGTCGGAACCGGGGAGCTGTTTTTT CASSQDHGGVGTGELFF
TRBJ2-7 NA NA TRBV7-6 TGTGCCAGCAGTCATAAAGCCCGGGCCCTCCCCTACGAGCAGTACTTC CASSHKARALPYEQYF
TRBJ2-7 NA NA TRBV3-1 TGTGCCAGCAGCCCCGGGACATTCTCCTACGAGCAGTACTTC CASSPGTFSYEQYF
TRBJ1-2 NA NA TRBV7-8 TGTGCCAGCAGCTTATCCGTCCGCGAGACCCGGAATGGCTACACCTTC CASSLSVRETRNGYTF
TRBJ2-2 TRBD1 NA TRBV28 TGTGCCAGCAGGAAACAGGGGACCGGGGAGCTGTTTTTT CASRKQGTGELFF
TRBJ2-3 NA few TRBV5-5 TGTGCCAGCAGTCCCGGTTACAGGGGAGGTTTTCTTGGAGATACGCAGTATTTT CASSPGYRGGFLGDTQYF
TRBJ2-1 TRBD2 NA TRBV24-1 TGTGCCACCAGCCCGATACTAGCGGGGGACAATGAGCAGTTCTTC CATSPILAGDNEQFF
TRBJ2-3 NA few TRBV12-3/TRBV12-4 TGTGCCAGCAGTGCACAGGGAATGGGCACAGATACGCAGTATTTT CASSAQGMGTDTQYF
TRBJ1-5 TRBD1 few TRBV19 TGTGCCAGTACCTTAGTTGACGGACAGGGGTGGGATCAGCCCCAGCATTTT CASTLVDGQGWDQPQHF
TRBJ2-1 TRBD2 NA TRBV11-2 TGTGCCAGCAGCCTTGGTAGCGGGGGGGCTACGTACAATGAGCAGTTCTTC CASSLGSGGATYNEQFF
TRBJ2-1 NA few TRBV12-3/TRBV12-4 TGTGCCAGCAGTCCCCATCGGTTTGAGCAGTTCTTC CASSPHRFEQFF
TRBJ2-7 NA NA TRBV25-1 TGTGCCAGCAGTGAACTTGGCAGGGGGAGGTACGAGCAGTACTTC CASSELGRGRYEQYF
TRBJ2-6 NA few TRBV7-6 TGTGCCAGCAGCTCAAGCATGCTCTCTGGGGCCAACGTCCTGACTTTC CASSSSMLSGANVLTF
TRBJ1-6 NA NA TRBV5-1 TGCGCCAGCAGCTTGGCCGAAGGAGCTTATAATTCACCCCTCCACTTT CASSLAEGAYNSPLHF
TRBJ2-7 NA NA TRBV4-1 TGCGCCAGCAGCCAGACCGGGACGATGGGTGAGCAGTACTTC CASSQTGTMGEQYF
TRBJ1-2 NA NA TRBV7-3 TGTGCCAGCAGCTCCCCCGGAGTTTCCTATGGCTACACCTTC CASSSPGVSYGYTF
TRBJ2-7 NA NA TRBV6-5 TGTGCCAGCAGTTACTCGGTACGTCCCTACGAGCAGTACTTC CASSYSVRPYEQYF
TRBJ2-2 NA few TRBV12-3/TRBV12-4 TGTGCCAGCAGTCCGCCGACTAGTGCGAACACCGGGGAGCTGTTTTTT CASSPPTSANTGELFF
TRBJ1-5 TRBD1 few TRBV12-3/TRBV12-4 TGTGCCAGCAGCTTCGGACAGGCAAATCAGCCCCAGCATTTT CASSFGQANQPQHF
TRBJ2-5 NA NA TRBV7-9 TGTGCCAGCAGCTTAGTTCTCCGCCAAGAGACCCAGTACTTC CASSLVLRQETQYF
TRBJ2-3 NA NA TRBV29-1 TGCAGCGTTGAGGGGGCGGGCCTAAGCACAGATACGCAGTATTTT CSVEGAGLSTDTQYF
TRBJ2-5 TRBD2 few TRBV4-3 TGCGCCAGCAGCCAAGGGCCAGGGACTAGCGGGAGGATTGACGCGTGGGAGACCCAGTACTTC CASSQGPGTSGRIDAWETQYF
TRBJ2-7 TRBD2 few TRBV19 TGTGCCAGTAGTATAGTACTAGCGGGACTGTACGAGCAGTACTTC CASSIVLAGLYEQYF
TRBJ2-3 NA few TRBV27 TGTGCCAGCAGTTTCGCCTTAGTCGGGACTAGCACAGATACGCAGTATTTT CASSFALVGTSTDTQYF
TRBJ1-1 NA once TRBV30 TGTGCCTGGAGTGTATTCTCGGACACTGAAGCTTTCTTT CAWSVFSDTEAFF
TRBJ2-7 NA many TRBV5-1 TGCGCCAGCAGCTTGATGAGCGGCGCCCTGGCCTACGAGCAGTACTTC CASSLMSGALAYEQYF